This entry concerns a single T cell receptor beta chain. Its antigen is not identified. The sample comes from a study of shared clonotypes between healthy human individuals. Study-wide results and caveats: Despite large depth, sorted-subset datasets appeared incompletely sequenced. How much donors shared clonotypes was expected to be affected by sequencing depth.

Only in-frame clones appear in the TCRdb table, and some are missing; sequencing was by immunoSEQ multiplex PCR. Among about 2.4 million clones, approximately 93% were seen once, and the ten largest hold more than 0.35%. The CDR3 is made up of 13 amino acids. V was trimmed by 6 bases and J by 3 bases, leaving 11 bases between them. Germline loops: CDR1 MNHNS, CDR2 SASEGT. The sequencing input was naive CD4+ T cells from PBMCs. As to subset: CD45RA+ positively selected. The rearrangement joins TRBV6-1 to TRBJ1-2, with D possibly TRBD1 on 6 matching bases. The TCR sequence derives from a man younger than 35 in good health. Some clones in this sample may be carry-over from other donors' samples. Here the CDR3 reads CASRDRNYYGYTF. CDR3 bases: TGTGCCAGCAGAGACAGGAACTACTATGGCTACACCTTC.